These 7 T cell receptor beta chains were all obtained from the same sample, sequenced in a study of cytomegalovirus exposure and HLA in healthy donors. Researchers ran the PCR with 60 Vbeta and 13 Jbeta primers. Generated by immunoSEQ multiplex PCR, the TCRdb table keeps only in-frame clones and is missing some. The table has about 120,000 clones, almost 85% seen once. Sequencing was performed on PBMCs. These receptors came from a woman aged 18 to 35 in good health and CMV-seronegative.

CDR3 residues: CASTVGGSYGYTF. The CDR3 DNA sequence: TGTGCCAGCACTGTAGGGGGTAGCTATGGCTACACCTTC. The chain links TRBV5-6 to TRBJ1-2, with D maybe TRBD1 (6 bases). This CDR3 comprises 13 residues. Germline V gives CDR1 SGHDT, CDR2 YYEEEE. Deletions cut 6 bases from V and 4 bases from J, with 13 bases between.

V and J are TRBV20-1 and TRBJ2-2; D not certain. This CDR3 spans 11 amino acids. V was clipped by 7 bases and J by 5 bases, with 8 bases between them. CDR1 and CDR2 from the germline V gene are DFQATT and SNEGSKA (reference sequence). The CDR3 DNA reads as TGCAGTGTCTTCAGAACCGGGGAGCTGTTTTTT. This sequence encodes CSVFRTGELFF.

V is TRBV27 and J is TRBJ2-7; 7 bases map to TRBD2. Germline lookup yields CDR1 MNHEY and CDR2 SMNVEV (reference sequence). Trimming took 0 bases from V and 0 from J; bases not matched to a gene: 2. The CDR3 runs to 15 residues. The DNA of the CDR3 is TGTGCCAGCAGTTTATCGCGGGGGTTCTCCTACGAGCAGTACTTC. Its translation: CASSLSRGFSYEQYF.

About this clone: At one boundary the junction diverges from the germline segment, which might be a read error. The V gene is TRBV4-3, the J gene TRBJ2-6; D might be TRBD1 (5 bases). The germline CDR1 and CDR2 sequences are LGHNA and YSLEER. The CDR3 covers 16 residues. CDR3 sequence (DNA): TGCGCCAGCAGCCAAGATATAAGTTCTGGGGCCAACGGCCTGACTTTC. The encoded protein is CASSQDISSGANGLTF.

The chain joins TRBV5-1 to TRBJ2-1; 11 bases line up with TRBD2. V dropped 1 base and J dropped 4; count of bases not matched to a gene: 4. Germline CDR1 and CDR2: SGHRS and YFSETQ. The CDR3 totals 16 residues. In nucleotides, the CDR3 is TGCGCCAGCAGCTTGAGTGTAGCGGGAGGGTACAATGAGCAGTTCTTC. It codes for CASSLSVAGGYNEQFF.

The rearrangement joins TRBV7-2 to TRBJ2-5; D is ambiguous. The CDR3 is made up of 13 amino acids. Deletions cut 4 bases from V and 1 base from J, with 7 bases between. The germline V gene has CDR1 SGHTA and CDR2 FQGNSA. DNA of the CDR3: TGTGCCAGCAGCTCACTTCCCCAAGAGACCCAGTACTTC. Its protein is CASSSLPQETQYF.

This chain joins TRBV5-6 and TRBJ2-7; a weak D match, TRBD2 (6 bases). Trimming stripped 0 bases from V and 5 bases from J, with 12 bases between. Germline V gives CDR1 SGHDT, CDR2 YYEEEE. The CDR3 extends over 14 amino acids. The CDR3 region has the DNA TGTGCCAGCAGCTTGGATTCAGCGGGTCACGAGCAGTACTTC. It is translated as CASSLDSAGHEQYF.